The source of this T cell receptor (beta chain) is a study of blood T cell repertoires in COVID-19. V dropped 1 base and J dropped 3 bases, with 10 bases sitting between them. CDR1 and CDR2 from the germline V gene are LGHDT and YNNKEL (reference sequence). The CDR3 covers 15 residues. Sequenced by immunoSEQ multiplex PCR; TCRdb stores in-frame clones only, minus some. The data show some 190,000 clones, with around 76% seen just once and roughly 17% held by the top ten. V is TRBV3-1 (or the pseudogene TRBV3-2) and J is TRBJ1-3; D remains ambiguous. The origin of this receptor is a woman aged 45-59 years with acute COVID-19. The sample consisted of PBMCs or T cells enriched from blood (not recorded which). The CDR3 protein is CASSQVPVYGNTIYF. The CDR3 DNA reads TGTGCCAGCAGCCAAGTTCCGGTTTATGGAAACACCATATATTTT.